The T cell receptor beta chain under discussion was sequenced for a study of blood T cell repertoires in COVID-19. The CDR3 covers 15 residues. The germline V gene has CDR1 PRHDT and CDR2 FYEKMQ (reference sequence). Trimming cost V 0 bases and J 4 bases, with 12 bases left between them. The assay was immunoSEQ multiplex PCR, and TCRdb's table has in-frame clones only and misses some. The table has roughly 39,000 clones, roughly nine tenths seen once; the top ten hold 19%. This TCR was recovered from a man aged 50 to 59 in a cohort sampled during active COVID-19. The sequencing input was peripheral blood. The chain recombines TRBV13 with TRBJ1-2; possible D gene TRBD1, 5 bases. CDR3 nucleotides: TGTGCCAGCAGCTTAGGCGCGGGGGGACTCTATGGCTACACCTTC. It translates to CASSLGAGGLYGYTF. The full variable domain, with the rest looked up from reference TRBV13 and TRBJ1-2, is AAGVIQSPRHLIKEKRETATLKCYPIPRHDTVYWYQQGPGQDPQFLISFYEKMQSDKGSIPDRFSAQQFSDYHSELNMSSLELGDSALYFCASSLGAGGLYGYTFGSGTRLTVV.